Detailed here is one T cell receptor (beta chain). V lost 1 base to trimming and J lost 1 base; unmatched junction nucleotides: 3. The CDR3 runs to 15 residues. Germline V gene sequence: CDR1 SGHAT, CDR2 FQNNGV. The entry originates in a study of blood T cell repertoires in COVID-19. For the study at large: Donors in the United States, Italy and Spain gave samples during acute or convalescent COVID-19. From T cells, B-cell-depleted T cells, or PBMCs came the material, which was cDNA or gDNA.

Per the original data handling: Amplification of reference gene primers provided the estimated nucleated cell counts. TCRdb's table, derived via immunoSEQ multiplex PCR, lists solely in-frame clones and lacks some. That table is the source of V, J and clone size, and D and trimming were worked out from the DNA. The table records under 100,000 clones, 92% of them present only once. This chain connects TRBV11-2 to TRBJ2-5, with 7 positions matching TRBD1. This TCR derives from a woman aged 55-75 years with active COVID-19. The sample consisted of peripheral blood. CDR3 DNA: TGTGCCAGCAGCTTAGTCGGACAGGTCCAAGAGACCCAGTACTTC. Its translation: CASSLVGQVQETQYF.